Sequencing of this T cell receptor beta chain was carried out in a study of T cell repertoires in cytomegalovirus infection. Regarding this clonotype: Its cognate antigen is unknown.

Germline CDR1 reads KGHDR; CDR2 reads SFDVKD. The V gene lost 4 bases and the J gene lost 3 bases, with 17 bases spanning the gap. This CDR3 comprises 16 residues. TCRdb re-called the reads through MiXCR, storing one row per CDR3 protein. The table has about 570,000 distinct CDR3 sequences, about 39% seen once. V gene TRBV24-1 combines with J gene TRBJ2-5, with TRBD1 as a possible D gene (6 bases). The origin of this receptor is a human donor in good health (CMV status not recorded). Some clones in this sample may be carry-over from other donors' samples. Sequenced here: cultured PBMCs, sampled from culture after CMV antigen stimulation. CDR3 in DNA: TGTGCCACCAGTGAGCCGAAAACAGGGCCGGAAGAGACCCAGTACTTC. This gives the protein CATSEPKTGPEETQYF.